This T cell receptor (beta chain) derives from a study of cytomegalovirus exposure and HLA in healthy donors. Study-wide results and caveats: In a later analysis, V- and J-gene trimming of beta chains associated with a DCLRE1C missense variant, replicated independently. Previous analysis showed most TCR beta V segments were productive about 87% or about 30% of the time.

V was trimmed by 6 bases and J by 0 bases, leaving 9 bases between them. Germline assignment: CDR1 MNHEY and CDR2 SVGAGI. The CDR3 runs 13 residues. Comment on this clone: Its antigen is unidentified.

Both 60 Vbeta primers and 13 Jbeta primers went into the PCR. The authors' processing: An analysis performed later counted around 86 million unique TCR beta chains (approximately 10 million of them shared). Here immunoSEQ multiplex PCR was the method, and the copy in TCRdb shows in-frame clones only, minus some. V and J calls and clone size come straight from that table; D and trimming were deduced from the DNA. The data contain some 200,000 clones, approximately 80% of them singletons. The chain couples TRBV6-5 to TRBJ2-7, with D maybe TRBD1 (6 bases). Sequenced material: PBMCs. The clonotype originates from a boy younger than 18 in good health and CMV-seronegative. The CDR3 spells CASRETGSYEQYF. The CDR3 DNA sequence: TGTGCCAGCAGGGAGACAGGCTCCTACGAGCAGTACTTC.